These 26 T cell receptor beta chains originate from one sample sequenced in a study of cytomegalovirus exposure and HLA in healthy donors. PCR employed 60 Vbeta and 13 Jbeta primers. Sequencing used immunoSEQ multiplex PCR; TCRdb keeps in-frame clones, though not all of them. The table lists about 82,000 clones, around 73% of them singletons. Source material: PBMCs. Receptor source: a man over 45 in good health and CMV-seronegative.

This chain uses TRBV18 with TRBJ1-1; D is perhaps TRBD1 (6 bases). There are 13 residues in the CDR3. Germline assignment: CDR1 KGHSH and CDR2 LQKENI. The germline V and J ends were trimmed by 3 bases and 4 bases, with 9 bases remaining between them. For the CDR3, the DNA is TGTGCCAGCTCACCGGGGGGGCCCACTGAAGCTTTCTTT. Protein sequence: CASSPGGPTEAFF.

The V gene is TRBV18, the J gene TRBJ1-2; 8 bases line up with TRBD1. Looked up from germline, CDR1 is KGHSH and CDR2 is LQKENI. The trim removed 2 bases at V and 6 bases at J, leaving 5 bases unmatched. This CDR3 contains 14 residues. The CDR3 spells CASSPSGQGNGYTF. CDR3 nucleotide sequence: TGTGCCAGCTCACCATCCGGACAGGGTAATGGCTACACCTTC.

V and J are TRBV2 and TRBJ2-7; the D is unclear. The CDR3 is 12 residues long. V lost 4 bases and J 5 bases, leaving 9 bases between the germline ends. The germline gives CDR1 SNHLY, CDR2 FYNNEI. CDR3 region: CASSVQRNEQYF. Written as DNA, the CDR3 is TGTGCCAGCAGTGTTCAGCGCAACGAGCAGTACTTC. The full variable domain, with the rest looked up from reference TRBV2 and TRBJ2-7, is EPEVTQTPSHQVTQMGQEVILRCVPISNHLYFYWYRQILGQKVEFLVSFYNNEISEKSEIFDDQFSVERPDGSNFTLKIRSTKLEDSAMYFCASSVQRNEQYFGPGTRLTVT.

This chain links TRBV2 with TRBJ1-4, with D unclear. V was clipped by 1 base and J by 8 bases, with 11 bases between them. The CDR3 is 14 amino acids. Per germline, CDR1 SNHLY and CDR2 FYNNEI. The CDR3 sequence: CASSEGGFGEKLFF. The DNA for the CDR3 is TGTGCCAGCAGTGAAGGAGGGTTCGGCGAAAAACTGTTTTTT. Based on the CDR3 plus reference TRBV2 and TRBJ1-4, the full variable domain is EPEVTQTPSHQVTQMGQEVILRCVPISNHLYFYWYRQILGQKVEFLVSFYNNEISEKSEIFDDQFSVERPDGSNFTLKIRSTKLEDSAMYFCASSEGGFGEKLFFGSGTQLSVL.

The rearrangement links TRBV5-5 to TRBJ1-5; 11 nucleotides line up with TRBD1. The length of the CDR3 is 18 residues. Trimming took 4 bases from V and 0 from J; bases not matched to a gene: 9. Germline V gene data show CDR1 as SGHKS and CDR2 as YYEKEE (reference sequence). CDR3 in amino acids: CASSPGTGGGYSNQPQHF. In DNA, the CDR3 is TGTGCCAGCAGCCCTGGGACAGGGGGGGGATATAGCAATCAGCCCCAGCATTTT.

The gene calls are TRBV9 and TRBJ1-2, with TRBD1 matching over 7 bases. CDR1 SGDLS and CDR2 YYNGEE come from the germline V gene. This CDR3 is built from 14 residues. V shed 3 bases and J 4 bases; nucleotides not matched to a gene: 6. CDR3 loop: CASSARQGSYGYTF. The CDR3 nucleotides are TGTGCCAGCAGCGCCCGACAGGGCAGCTATGGCTACACCTTC. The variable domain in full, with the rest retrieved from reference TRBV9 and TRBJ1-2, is DSGVTQTPKHLITATGQRVTLRCSPRSGDLSVYWYQQSLDQGLQFLIQYYNGEERAKGNILERFSAQQFPDLHSELNLSSLELGDSALYFCASSARQGSYGYTFGSGTRLTVV.

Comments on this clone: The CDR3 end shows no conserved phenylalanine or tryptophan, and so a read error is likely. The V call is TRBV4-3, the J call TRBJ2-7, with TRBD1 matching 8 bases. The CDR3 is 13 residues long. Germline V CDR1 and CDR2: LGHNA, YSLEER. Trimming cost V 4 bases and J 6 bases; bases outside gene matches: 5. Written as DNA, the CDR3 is TGCGCCAGCAGCCGAGTGACAGGGGTCGAGCAGTACCTC. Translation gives CASSRVTGVEQYL.

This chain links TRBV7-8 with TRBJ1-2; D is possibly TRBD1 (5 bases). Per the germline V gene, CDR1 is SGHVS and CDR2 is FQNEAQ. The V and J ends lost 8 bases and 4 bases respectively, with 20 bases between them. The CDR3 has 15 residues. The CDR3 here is CASSSQGALGYGYTF. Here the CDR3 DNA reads TGTGCCAGCTCCTCCCAAGGGGCTCTTGGCTATGGCTACACCTTC.

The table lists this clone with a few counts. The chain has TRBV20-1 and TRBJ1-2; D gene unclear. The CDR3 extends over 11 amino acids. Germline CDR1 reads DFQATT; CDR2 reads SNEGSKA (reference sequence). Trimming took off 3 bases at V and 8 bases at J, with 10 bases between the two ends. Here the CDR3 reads CSASGSGGYTF. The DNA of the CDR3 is TGCAGTGCTAGCGGGTCCGGAGGCTACACCTTC.

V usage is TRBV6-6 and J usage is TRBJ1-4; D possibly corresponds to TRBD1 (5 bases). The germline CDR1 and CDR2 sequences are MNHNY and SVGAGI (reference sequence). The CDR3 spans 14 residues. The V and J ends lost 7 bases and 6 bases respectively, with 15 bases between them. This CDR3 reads CASTAGGSDEKLFF. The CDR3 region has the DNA TGTGCCAGCACCGCGGGGGGGTCGGATGAAAAACTGTTTTTT.

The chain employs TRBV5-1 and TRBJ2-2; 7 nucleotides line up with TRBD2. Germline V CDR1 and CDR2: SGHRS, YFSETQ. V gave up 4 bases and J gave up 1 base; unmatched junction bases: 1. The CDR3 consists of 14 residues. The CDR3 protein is CASSREGNTGELFF. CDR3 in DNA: TGCGCCAGCAGCAGGGAGGGGAACACCGGGGAGCTGTTTTTT.

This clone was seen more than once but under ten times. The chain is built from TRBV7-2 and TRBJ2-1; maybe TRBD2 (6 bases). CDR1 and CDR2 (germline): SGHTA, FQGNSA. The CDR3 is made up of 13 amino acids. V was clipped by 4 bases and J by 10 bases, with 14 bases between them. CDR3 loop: CASSSLLAQEQFF. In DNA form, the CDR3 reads TGTGCCAGCAGCTCCTTACTAGCACAAGAGCAGTTCTTC.

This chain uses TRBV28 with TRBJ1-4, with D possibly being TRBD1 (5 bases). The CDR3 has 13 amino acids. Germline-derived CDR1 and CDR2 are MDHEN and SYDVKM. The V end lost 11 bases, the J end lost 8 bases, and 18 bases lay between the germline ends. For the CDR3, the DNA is TGTGCCCACTGGGGGGGTCTGGGGGAAAAACTGTTTTTT. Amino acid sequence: CAHWGGLGEKLFF.

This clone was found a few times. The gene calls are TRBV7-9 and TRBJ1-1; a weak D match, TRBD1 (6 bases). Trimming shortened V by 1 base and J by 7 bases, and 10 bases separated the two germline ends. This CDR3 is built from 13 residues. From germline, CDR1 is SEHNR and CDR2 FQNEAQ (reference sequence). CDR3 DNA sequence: TGTGCCAGCAGCTTAGAACAGGGCCTTGAAGCTTTCTTT. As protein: CASSLEQGLEAFF.

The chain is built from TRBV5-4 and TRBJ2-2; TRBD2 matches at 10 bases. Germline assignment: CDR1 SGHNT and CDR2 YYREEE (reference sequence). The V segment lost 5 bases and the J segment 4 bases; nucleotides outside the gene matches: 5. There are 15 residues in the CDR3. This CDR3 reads CASSLAGVITGELFF. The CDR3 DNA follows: TGTGCCAGCAGTCTAGCGGGGGTGATCACCGGGGAGCTGTTTTTT.

The CDR3 here is CASSFPGRNTEAFF. DNA for the CDR3: TGTGCCAGCAGCTTCCCTGGGAGGAACACTGAAGCTTTCTTT. V is TRBV5-6 and J is TRBJ1-1; D uncertain. CDR3 size: 14 residues. In germline, CDR1 is SGHDT, CDR2 YYEEEE. Between the trimmed V and J ends, which lost 2 bases and 1 base, there was a span of 9 bases. Full variable domain (remainder filled in from reference TRBV5-6 and TRBJ1-1): DAGVTQSPTHLIKTRGQQVTLRCSPKSGHDTVSWYQQALGQGPQFIFQYYEEEERQRGNFPDRFSGHQFPNYSSELNVNALLLGDSALYLCASSFPGRNTEAFFGQGTRLTVV.

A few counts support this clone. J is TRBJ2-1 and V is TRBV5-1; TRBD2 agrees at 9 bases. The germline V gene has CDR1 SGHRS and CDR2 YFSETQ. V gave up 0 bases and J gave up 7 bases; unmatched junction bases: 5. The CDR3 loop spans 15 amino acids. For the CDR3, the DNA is TGCGCCAGCAGCTTGGTTGCGGGGGGGCATAATGAGCAGTTCTTC. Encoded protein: CASSLVAGGHNEQFF.

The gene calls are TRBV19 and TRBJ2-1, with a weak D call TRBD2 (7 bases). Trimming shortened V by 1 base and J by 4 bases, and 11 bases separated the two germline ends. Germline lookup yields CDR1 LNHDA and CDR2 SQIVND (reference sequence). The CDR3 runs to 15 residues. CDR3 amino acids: CASSIGGGPYNEQFF. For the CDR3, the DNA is TGTGCCAGTAGTATAGGCGGGGGCCCTTACAATGAGCAGTTCTTC.

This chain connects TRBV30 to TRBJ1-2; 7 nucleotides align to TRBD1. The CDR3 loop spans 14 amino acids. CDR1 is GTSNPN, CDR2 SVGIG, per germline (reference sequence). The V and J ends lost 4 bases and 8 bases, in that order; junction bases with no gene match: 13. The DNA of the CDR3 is TGTGCCTGGATCCAAGGGGGCAGGGGAGACGGCTACACCTTC. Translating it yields CAWIQGGRGDGYTF.

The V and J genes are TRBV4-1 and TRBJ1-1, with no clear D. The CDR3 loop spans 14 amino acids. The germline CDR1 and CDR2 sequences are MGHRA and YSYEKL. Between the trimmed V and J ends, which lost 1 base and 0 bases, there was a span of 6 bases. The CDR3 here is CASSQVQMNTEAFF. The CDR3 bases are TGCGCCAGCAGCCAAGTCCAGATGAACACTGAAGCTTTCTTT.

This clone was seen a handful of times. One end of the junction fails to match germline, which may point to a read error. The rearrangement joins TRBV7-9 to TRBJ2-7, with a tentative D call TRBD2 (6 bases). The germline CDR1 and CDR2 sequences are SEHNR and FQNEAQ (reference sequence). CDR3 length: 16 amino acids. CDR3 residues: CSSSLLGGEVTYEQYF. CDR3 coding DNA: TGTTCCAGCAGCTTATTGGGCGGGGAGGTGACCTACGAGCAGTACTTC.

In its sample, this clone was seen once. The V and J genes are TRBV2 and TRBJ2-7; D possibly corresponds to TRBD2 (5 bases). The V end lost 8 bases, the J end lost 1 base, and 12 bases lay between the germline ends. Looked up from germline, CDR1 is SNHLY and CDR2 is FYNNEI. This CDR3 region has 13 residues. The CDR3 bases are TGTGCCAGCCGCCCGGGATCGTCCTACGAGCAGTACTTC. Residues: CASRPGSSYEQYF.

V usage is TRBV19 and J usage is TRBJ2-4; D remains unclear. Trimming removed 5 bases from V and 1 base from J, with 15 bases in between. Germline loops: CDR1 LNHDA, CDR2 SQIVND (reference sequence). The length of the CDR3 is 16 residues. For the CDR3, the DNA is TGTGCCAGTAGTCCACCCATTTCCAGGGCCAAAAACATTCAGTACTTC. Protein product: CASSPPISRAKNIQYF. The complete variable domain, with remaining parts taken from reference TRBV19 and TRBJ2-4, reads DGGITQSPKYLFRKEGQNVTLSCEQNLNHDAMYWYRQDPGQGLRLIYYSQIVNDFQKGDIAEGYSVSREKKESFPLTVTSAQKNPTAFYLCASSPPISRAKNIQYFGAGTRLSVL.

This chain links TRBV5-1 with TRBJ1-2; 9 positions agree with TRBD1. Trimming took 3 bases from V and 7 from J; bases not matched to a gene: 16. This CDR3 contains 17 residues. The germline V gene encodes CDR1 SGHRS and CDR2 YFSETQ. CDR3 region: CASSSAQTGGQNGGYTF. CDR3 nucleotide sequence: TGCGCCAGCAGCTCTGCGCAAACAGGGGGCCAAAACGGTGGCTACACCTTC. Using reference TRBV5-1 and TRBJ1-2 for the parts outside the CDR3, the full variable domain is KAGVTQTPRYLIKTRGQQVTLSCSPISGHRSVSWYQQTPGQGLQFLFEYFSETQRNKGNFPGRFSGRQFSNSRSEMNVSTLELGDSALYLCASSSAQTGGQNGGYTFGSGTRLTVV.

The CDR3 region has the DNA TGCGCCAGCAGCCGCGGGACAGGGAGGTCAGGCGAGCAGTACTTC. This codes for CASSRGTGRSGEQYF. J is TRBJ2-7 and V is TRBV4-1, with 9 bases fitting TRBD1. Germline V gene data show CDR1 as MGHRA and CDR2 as YSYEKL. The CDR3 contains 15 residues. The J segment lost 6 bases and the V segment lost 4 bases, leaving 10 bases of the junction unmatched.

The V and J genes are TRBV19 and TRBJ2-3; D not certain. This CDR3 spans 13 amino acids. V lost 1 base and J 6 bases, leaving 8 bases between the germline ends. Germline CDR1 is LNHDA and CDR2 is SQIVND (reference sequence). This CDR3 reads CASSIVLADTQYF. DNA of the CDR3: TGTGCCAGTAGTATAGTACTCGCTGATACGCAGTATTTT.